The text below deals with one T cell receptor (beta chain). The entry originates in a study of blood T cell repertoires in COVID-19. Overall study context: In each case, the material was cDNA or gDNA derived from T cells, B-cell-depleted T cells, or PBMCs.

Study processing details: Estimation of nucleated cell counts was performed using reference gene primer amplification. Method: immunoSEQ multiplex PCR; TCRdb's copy keeps in-frame clones and lacks some. V, J and clone size are taken as reported in that table, and D and trimming were inferred from the DNA itself. Of under 90,000 clones listed, nearly 90% are singletons. The CDR3 loop spans 14 amino acids. The germline gives CDR1 MNHEY, CDR2 SVGAGI. The ends were cut back, 2 bases at V and 4 bases at J, with 12 bases in the middle. The chain recombines TRBV6-5 with TRBJ2-7, with D possibly TRBD2 on 6 matching bases. Sequenced material: peripheral blood. The receptor was derived from a woman between 45 and 60 years old with COVID-19, enrolled during active disease. CDR3 sequence reads: CASSYGGMVYEQYF. The CDR3 DNA follows: TGTGCCAGCAGTTACGGCGGGATGGTTTACGAGCAGTACTTC.